This TCR beta chain was sequenced in a study of blood T cell repertoires in COVID-19. Looking at the study overall: Samples representing acute and convalescent COVID-19 were sourced from the United States, Italy and Spain.

Participants were aged roughly 18 to 90 years, lived in over 20 US areas, and enrolled virtually. Clones were sequenced by immunoSEQ multiplex PCR, and TCRdb holds only the in-frame ones, with some missing. The data contain 150,000 or so clones, approximately 87% of them singletons. Trimming shortened V by 1 base and J by 8 bases, and 5 bases separated the two germline ends. Germline V CDR1 and CDR2: LGHDT, YNNKEL (reference sequence). This CDR3 region has 12 residues. The gene calls are TRBV3-1 (or the pseudogene TRBV3-2) and TRBJ2-2, with D uncertain. The sequence came from a woman in her forties or fifties who had recovered from COVID-19. Sequencing used PBMCs or T cells enriched from blood (not recorded which). The CDR3, as DNA: TGTGCCAGCAGCCAAGCCTTGGGGGAGCTGTTTTTT. Translating it yields CASSQALGELFF.